This section outlines one T cell receptor beta chain sequence together with its context. Its target is unknown. TCRdb re-called the reads through MiXCR, storing one row per CDR3 protein. The data contain 550,000 to 850,000 distinct CDR3 sequences, 33% of them seen just once; the ten biggest clones take up 15% to 20%. The sample is drawn from a study of T cell repertoires in cytomegalovirus infection. Germline assignment: CDR1 LNHDA and CDR2 SQIVND (reference sequence). The CDR3 spans 15 residues. The V gene lost 1 base and the J gene lost 5 bases, with 15 bases spanning the gap. This TCR was sampled from a human donor in good health (CMV status not recorded). Some clones in this sample may be carry-over from other donors' samples. The chain has TRBV19 and TRBJ2-7; D is tentatively TRBD1 or TRBD2 (5 bases each). The sequences come from cultured PBMCs, collected from culture after CMV antigen stimulation. CDR3 coding DNA: TGTGCCAGTAGTATAGCCCTGGGACCGCCTAACGAGCAGTACTTC. Translation gives CASSIALGPPNEQYF.